A selection of T cell receptor beta chains follows, all from one sample in a study of breast tumors, draining lymph nodes, adjacent tissues. TCRdb used MiXCR to reprocess the multiplex PCR reads, holding one entry per CDR3 protein. The sample includes about 110,000 distinct CDR3 sequences, 30% seen only once; the top ten take 5.5% to 7%. The sequenced sample consisted of axillary lymph node tissue. All receptors derive from a female donor with breast cancer. Some clones in this sample may be carry-over from other donors' samples. Each CDR3 is given with its conserved first and last residue. A D gene is named only where the DNA matches it firmly. Part of the rows lack a size; the others show once, few, many or a class for expanded clones.

D: TRBD1
size: many
J: TRBJ2-7
V: TRBV6-5
DNA: TGTGCCAGCAGTTACCGTTTACTTAGGACAGGCCAAGGTGTGAACGAGCAGTACTTC
CDR3: CASSYRLLRTGQGVNEQYF

D: .
size: .
J: TRBJ2-1
V: TRBV24-1
DNA: TGTGCCACCAGTGCGAGACCAGCGGTCTCCTACAATGAGCAGTTCTTC
CDR3: CATSARPAVSYNEQFF

D: TRBD2
size: many
J: TRBJ2-3
V: TRBV7-3
DNA: TGTGCCAGCAGCCAATCGGGGGGGAGCGCAGATACGCAGTATTTT
CDR3: CASSQSGGSADTQYF

D: .
size: few
J: TRBJ2-4
V: TRBV28
DNA: TGTGCCAGCAGTTTTCGGGGTTTGACCAAAAACATTCAGTACTTC
CDR3: CASSFRGLTKNIQYF

D: .
size: .
J: TRBJ1-2
V: TRBV7-7
DNA: TGTGCTAGCAGCTTTGCGGAATATGGCTACACCTTC
CDR3: CASSFAEYGYTF

D: .
size: .
J: TRBJ1-3
V: TRBV10-3
DNA: TGTGCCATCAGTGAAAAGGGGTCTGGAAGCACCATATATTTT
CDR3: CAISEKGSGSTIYF

D: .
size: many
J: TRBJ1-6
V: TRBV19
DNA: TGTGCCAGTAGTCCGATTAATTCACCCCTCCACTTT
CDR3: CASSPINSPLHF

D: TRBD2
size: many
J: TRBJ2-7
V: TRBV5-4
DNA: TGTGCCAGCAGCTTGGGGGGACTAGCGGGAGGCTACGAGCAGTACTTC
CDR3: CASSLGGLAGGYEQYF

D: .
size: .
J: TRBJ1-1
V: TRBV25-1
DNA: TGTGCCAGCAGTGAACCGGTTAAGGGGGGATTAACTGAAGCTTTCTTT
CDR3: CASSEPVKGGLTEAFF

D: .
size: many
J: TRBJ2-5
V: TRBV7-9
DNA: TGTGCCAGCAGCGCCTGGGGTCCGCCGAAGACCCAGTACTTC
CDR3: CASSAWGPPKTQYF

D: .
size: .
J: TRBJ2-2
V: TRBV5-8
DNA: TGTGCCAGCAGCTTGCGACTAGAAACCGGGGAGCTGTTTTTT
CDR3: CASSLRLETGELFF

D: TRBD1
size: .
J: TRBJ2-7
V: TRBV11-2
DNA: TGTGCCAGCAGCTTAGGGGACAGAAACTACGAGCAGTACTTC
CDR3: CASSLGDRNYEQYF

D: .
size: many
J: TRBJ1-4
V: TRBV5-1
DNA: TGCGCCAGCAGCTTCTGGGGTGCGGCTAATGAAAAACTGTTTTTT
CDR3: CASSFWGAANEKLFF

D: TRBD2
size: .
J: TRBJ2-3
V: TRBV2
DNA: TGTGCCAGCCAAACTAGCGGGAGCACAGATACGCAGTATTTT
CDR3: CASQTSGSTDTQYF

D: TRBD2
size: many
J: TRBJ2-5
V: TRBV6-2/TRBV6-3
DNA: TGTGCCAGCAGTCGCCGCCGCGGGACTAGCGGGGGACAAGAGACCCAGTACTTC
CDR3: CASSRRRGTSGGQETQYF

D: .
size: .
J: TRBJ2-1
V: TRBV7-2
DNA: TGTGCCAGCAGCTTAGCGGGAGCGGGCAACAATGAGCAGTTCTTC
CDR3: CASSLAGAGNNEQFF

D: TRBD2
size: .
J: TRBJ2-1
V: TRBV2
DNA: TGTGCCAGCAGTGGGCGACTAGCGGGCACGGGACAGTTCTTC
CDR3: CASSGRLAGTGQFF

D: TRBD2
size: .
J: TRBJ2-6
V: TRBV25-1
DNA: TGTGCCAGCAGTGAAGGCATCTTAGCGGGGCGGGGTAGGTCTGGGGCCAACGTCCTGACTTTC
CDR3: CASSEGILAGRGRSGANVLTF

D: TRBD1
size: many
J: TRBJ1-6
V: TRBV12-3/TRBV12-4
DNA: TGTGCCAGCAGTTCCGGACAGGCCCCAAATTCACCCCTCCACTTT
CDR3: CASSSGQAPNSPLHF

D: TRBD2
size: .
J: TRBJ2-7
V: TRBV7-2
DNA: TGTGCCAGCAGCTTAGGTTGTCGGCTAGCGGGAGGCGGCTACGAGCAGTACTTC
CDR3: CASSLGCRLAGGGYEQYF

D: .
size: many
J: TRBJ2-7
V: TRBV3-1
DNA: TGTGCCAGCAGCCATCCAGGGGGGCTATTCTACGAGCAGTACTTC
CDR3: CASSHPGGLFYEQYF